This passage covers 5 T cell receptor beta chains from one sample sequenced in a study of shared clonotypes between healthy human individuals. CD45RO-negative, CCR7-positively selected cells formed the naive CD8 fraction, excluding terminally differentiated effector memory CD45RA+ cells. TCRdb keeps only in-frame clones here, not all; method: immunoSEQ multiplex PCR. The sample has some 1,900,000 clones; about 94% are singletons. Sequencing was done on a sample of naive CD8+ T cells sorted from blood. These TCRs come from a man younger than 35 in good health.

The CDR3 spells CAWSGSGQIFYEQYF. In DNA form, the CDR3 reads TGTGCCTGGAGTGGGTCAGGACAGATATTTTACGAGCAGTACTTC. The chain is built from TRBV30 and TRBJ2-7; tentative D call: TRBD1 (6 bases). This CDR3 has 15 residues. Trimming pared 1 base from V and 4 bases from J, leaving 17 bases between. Germline V gene sequence: CDR1 GTSNPN, CDR2 SVGIG (reference sequence).

V usage is TRBV6-1 and J usage is TRBJ1-5; D might be TRBD1 (6 bases). Germline values: CDR1 MNHNS, CDR2 SASEGT. V was clipped by 2 bases and J by 3 bases, with 11 bases between them. CDR3 length equals 15 residues. The CDR3 coding sequence is TGTGCCAGCAGTGAACACAGGACAGTCAATCAGCCCCAGCATTTT. Translated: CASSEHRTVNQPQHF.

This clone appeared a single time. The chain is built from TRBV2 and TRBJ2-1; D is uncertain. The V gene lost 3 bases and the J gene lost 2 bases, with 17 bases spanning the gap. CDR3 length equals 17 residues. Germline-derived CDR1 and CDR2 are SNHLY and FYNNEI. The CDR3 DNA reads TGTGCCAGCAGTGATCCCCCACAGAGCGAGGCCTACAATGAGCAGTTCTTC. Protein product: CASSDPPQSEAYNEQFF.

The V call is TRBV19, the J call TRBJ2-3, with D perhaps TRBD1 (6 bases). With 5 bases removed from V and 0 bases from J, the gap between germline ends came to 12 bases. Per the germline V gene, CDR1 is LNHDA and CDR2 is SQIVND (reference sequence). The CDR3 runs to 15 residues. CDR3 protein: CASSSKGVSTDTQYF. The CDR3 DNA reads TGTGCCAGTAGTTCTAAGGGGGTTAGCACAGATACGCAGTATTTT.

The genes are TRBV5-6 and TRBJ2-7; TRBD1 agrees at 8 bases. The J segment lost 0 bases and the V segment lost 3 bases, leaving 5 bases of the junction unmatched. Per the germline V gene, CDR1 is SGHDT and CDR2 is YYEEEE. CDR3 length equals 15 residues. The CDR3 sequence is CASSYWTGPSYEQYF. CDR3 in DNA: TGTGCCAGCAGCTATTGGACAGGGCCCTCCTACGAGCAGTACTTC.